This T cell receptor beta chain was identified during a study of T-cell reconstitution after alpha-beta-depleted transplantation in children. Study-wide results and limits: Newly made T cells mostly supplied T-cell counts and diversity one year after transplant. Some patients' high day-60 TCRbeta diversity was traced to surviving recipient T cells and thymic progenitors. Reportedly, alpha-beta T cells present about two months post-transplant originated from several hundred expanded clones of graft origin.

With regard to this clonotype: Antigen: not known.

The germline V gene has CDR1 SGHNT and CDR2 YYREEE (reference sequence). V lost 5 bases and J 9 bases, leaving 16 bases between the germline ends. CDR3 length: 13 amino acids. Preparation of the TCRbeta library involved a method that used unique molecular identifiers. TCRdb itself ran the PCR reads through MiXCR, one entry per CDR3 protein. The sample has about 440,000 distinct CDR3 sequences, 43% seen once. This TCR derives from a girl aged 2-10 years with aplastic anemia, due to receive a stem cell transplant. The sequenced sample was PBMCs, obtained before TCRalphabeta/CD19-depleted stem cell transplant. J is TRBJ2-3 and V is TRBV5-4; no reliable D call. CDR3 bases: TGTGCCAGCAGTAGGATGGGCGTGGACACGCAGTATTTT. Translating it yields CASSRMGVDTQYF.